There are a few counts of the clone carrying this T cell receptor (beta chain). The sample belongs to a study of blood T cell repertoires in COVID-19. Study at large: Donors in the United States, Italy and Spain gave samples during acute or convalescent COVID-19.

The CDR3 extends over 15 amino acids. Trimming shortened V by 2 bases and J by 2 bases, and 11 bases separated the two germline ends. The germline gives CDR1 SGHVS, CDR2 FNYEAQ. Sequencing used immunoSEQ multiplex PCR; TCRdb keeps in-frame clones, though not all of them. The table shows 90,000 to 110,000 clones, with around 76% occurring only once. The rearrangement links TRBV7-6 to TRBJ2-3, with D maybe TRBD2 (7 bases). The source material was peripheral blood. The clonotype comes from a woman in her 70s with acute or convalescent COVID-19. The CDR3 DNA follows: TGTGCCAGCAGCTTACCGGGGGGCAACACAGATACGCAGTATTTT. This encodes CASSLPGGNTDTQYF.